This T cell receptor beta chain derives from a study of shared clonotypes between healthy human individuals. Study results and limitations: Shared clonotypes: approximately 4.5% naive CD4, around 3.5% naive CD8, about 2.2% memory CD4, under 0.45% memory CD8.

Per the original data handling: Filtering differed because ImmunoSEQ produced junction-only sequences that carried no quality scores. Some clones are missing from TCRdb's copy, which holds only in-frame ones; the method was immunoSEQ multiplex PCR. V, J and clone size reflect that table, while D and trimming were determined from the DNA. The data contain 2 million to 3 million clones, around 90% of them singletons. CDR1 MNHEY and CDR2 SMNVEV come from the germline V gene (reference sequence). J lost 8 bases, V lost 6 bases, and 12 bases had no gene match. CDR3 length: 14 amino acids. Remarks on this clone: Antigen: not known.

This clonotype was obtained from a man aged 18 to 29 in good health. The chain carries TRBV27 and TRBJ1-2, with 7 bases identical to TRBD1. The sample consisted of naive CD4+ T cells sorted from blood. The subset is: CD45RA+ positively selected. CDR3 nucleotide sequence: TGTGCCAGCAGGCATACAGGGGTGGGGACGGGCTACACCTTC. Encoded protein: CASRHTGVGTGYTF.